A selection of T cell receptor beta chains follows, all from one sample in a study of T cell repertoires in cytomegalovirus infection. Their target antigens are unknown. One entry per CDR3 protein, called by TCRdb with MiXCR from the reads. The data contain around 230,000 distinct CDR3 sequences, approximately 38% of them singletons. Sample: CD8+ T cells from cultured PBMCs, taken from culture after CMV antigen stimulation. The origin of the receptors is a human donor in good health (CMV status not recorded). Some clones in this sample may be carry-over from other donors' samples. CDR3s leave out the opening cysteine and the closing phenylalanine or tryptophan. D genes are given only for firm matches.

D: TRBD2; V: TRBV19; J: TRBJ2-2; CDR3: ASSPRTSGAPGTGELF
D: TRBD2; V: TRBV20-1; J: TRBJ2-5; CDR3: SANGRGKTQY
D: TRBD1; V: TRBV7-3; J: TRBJ2-4; CDR3: ASSSDRGRGNIQY
D: NA; V: TRBV5-1; J: TRBJ1-1; CDR3: ASSPEGLNTEAF
D: NA; V: TRBV12-3/TRBV12-4; J: TRBJ2-2; CDR3: ASRPAWDRNTGDLF
D: NA; V: TRBV27; J: TRBJ1-1; CDR3: ASSLRDGEAF
D: NA; V: TRBV6-5; J: TRBJ1-5; CDR3: ASRAGPGGRPQH
D: NA; V: TRBV19; J: TRBJ1-1; CDR3: ASMAVVTEAF
D: NA; V: TRBV5-1; J: TRBJ1-4; CDR3: ASSFTGFVNEKLF
D: NA; V: TRBV28; J: TRBJ2-7; CDR3: ASRLRDLVREQY
D: NA; V: TRBV25-1; J: TRBJ2-6; CDR3: ASTGTGANVLT
D: NA; V: TRBV19; J: TRBJ2-7; CDR3: ASSIRSEHYEQY
D: NA; V: TRBV4-1; J: TRBJ2-1; CDR3: ASSQILRAGGNEQF
D: TRBD2; V: TRBV28; J: TRBJ2-5; CDR3: ASSLGLAGGRETQY
D: TRBD1; V: TRBV7-8; J: TRBJ2-5; CDR3: ASRRARDSRSGQY
D: TRBD1; V: TRBV28; J: TRBJ1-1; CDR3: ASSDRVNTEAF
D: NA; V: TRBV7-2; J: TRBJ1-4; CDR3: ASSSDSGGGEKLF
D: NA; V: TRBV27; J: TRBJ2-6; CDR3: ASSSVFSGANVLT
D: TRBD2; V: TRBV7-3; J: TRBJ2-1; CDR3: ASSLTAGGVSYNEQF
D: TRBD1; V: TRBV7-9; J: TRBJ1-5; CDR3: ASSGTEEQNQPQH
D: NA; V: TRBV7-2; J: TRBJ1-5; CDR3: ASSERRQSNQPQH
D: NA; V: TRBV5-6; J: TRBJ2-7; CDR3: ASRGGPTYEQY
D: NA; V: TRBV12-3/TRBV12-4; J: TRBJ1-1; CDR3: ASGWGAGTEAF
D: TRBD2; V: TRBV6-5; J: TRBJ2-1; CDR3: ASSYSSLAGNEQF
D: TRBD1; V: TRBV12-3/TRBV12-4; J: TRBJ2-2; CDR3: ASSLETGGTGELF
D: NA; V: TRBV11-2; J: TRBJ2-1; CDR3: ASSFLSRGSYNEQF
D: TRBD1; V: TRBV11-2; J: TRBJ2-1; CDR3: ASSEGQLYNEQF
D: NA; V: TRBV7-9; J: TRBJ1-4; CDR3: ASSAYRETNEKLF
D: TRBD1; V: TRBV7-9; J: TRBJ2-7; CDR3: ASLRQGHEQY
D: NA; V: TRBV9; J: TRBJ1-2; CDR3: ASSVDDYGYT
D: NA; V: TRBV9; J: TRBJ2-7; CDR3: ASSPDWTSTGQY
D: NA; V: TRBV20-1; J: TRBJ1-2; CDR3: SARGLRWGRANYGYT
D: NA; V: TRBV9; J: TRBJ2-7; CDR3: ASSVGGQISYEQY
D: NA; V: TRBV4-2; J: TRBJ1-5; CDR3: ASSSGGPQH
D: NA; V: TRBV15; J: TRBJ2-7; CDR3: ATSRDKGDVGEQVYEQY
D: TRBD1; V: TRBV4-1; J: TRBJ2-7; CDR3: ASSQGQNYEQY
D: NA; V: TRBV12-3/TRBV12-4; J: TRBJ2-7; CDR3: ASSFAASKHYEQY
D: NA; V: TRBV12-3/TRBV12-4; J: TRBJ1-1; CDR3: ASSLIPNTEAF
D: NA; V: TRBV7-3; J: TRBJ2-5; CDR3: ASSLTGSGETQY
D: NA; V: TRBV2; J: TRBJ2-7; CDR3: ASNRQKNSYEQY
D: TRBD2; V: TRBV7-9; J: TRBJ2-1; CDR3: ASRDGGRGNEQF
D: TRBD1; V: TRBV9; J: TRBJ2-7; CDR3: ASSVGTGATEQY
D: TRBD1; V: TRBV12-5; J: TRBJ1-6; CDR3: ASSTGGASYNSPLH
D: TRBD1; V: TRBV7-4; J: TRBJ1-1; CDR3: ASGSRGRRAF
D: NA; V: TRBV15; J: TRBJ2-7; CDR3: ATKGESVGHGPYEQY
D: NA; V: TRBV14; J: TRBJ1-2; CDR3: ASSQGTEINYGYT